The next 8 T cell receptor beta chains were all read from a single sample in a study of blood T cell repertoires in COVID-19. Clones were sequenced by immunoSEQ multiplex PCR, and TCRdb holds only the in-frame ones, with some missing. The sample holds roughly 95,000 clones, under 90% seen once. Material: peripheral blood. The origin of the receptors is a human donor in a cohort sampled during active COVID-19.

This rearrangement joins TRBV6-1 to TRBJ2-3, with 12 bases that match TRBD2. Losses at the gene ends were 3 bases for V and 8 bases for J; bases not matched to a gene: 12. The CDR3 sequence is 17 residues long. Germline CDR1 and CDR2: MNHNS and SASEGT. The CDR3 DNA follows: TGTGCCAGCAGTGAGCGGGCTAGCGGGGGGGCTGGCGGTACGCAGTATTTT. Amino acids: CASSERASGGAGGTQYF.

This chain connects TRBV28 to TRBJ1-2; D gene ambiguous. CDR1 MDHEN and CDR2 SYDVKM come from the germline V gene. CDR3 length equals 12 residues. Trimming pared 10 bases from V and 2 bases from J, leaving 11 bases between. Here the CDR3 reads CAIPSGNYGYTF. The CDR3 DNA follows: TGTGCCATCCCTTCGGGGAACTATGGCTACACCTTC.

This chain connects TRBV19 to TRBJ1-2, with 9 bases matching TRBD1. The germline gives CDR1 LNHDA, CDR2 SQIVND (reference sequence). V shed 5 bases, J shed 5 bases, and the junction held 3 bases outside the gene matches. There are 13 residues in the CDR3. CDR3 residues: CASSPGTGYGYTF. CDR3 sequence (DNA): TGTGCCAGTAGTCCCGGGACAGGGTATGGCTACACCTTC. The full variable domain, in which reference TRBV19 and TRBJ1-2 provide the parts outside the CDR3, is DGGITQSPKYLFRKEGQNVTLSCEQNLNHDAMYWYRQDPGQGLRLIYYSQIVNDFQKGDIAEGYSVSREKKESFPLTVTSAQKNPTAFYLCASSPGTGYGYTFGSGTRLTVV.

The V gene is TRBV14, the J gene TRBJ2-7, with a possible D match to TRBD1 (5 bases). The CDR3 is 12 amino acids. Germline CDR1 reads SGHDN; CDR2 reads FVKESK. The V end was cut by 7 bases, the J end by 5 bases, with 12 bases between. The CDR3 loop is CASTQGWDEQYF. DNA of the CDR3: TGTGCCAGCACGCAGGGTTGGGACGAGCAGTACTTC.

This chain uses TRBV4-1 with TRBJ1-2, with 9 nucleotides matching TRBD1. Germline V gene data show CDR1 as MGHRA and CDR2 as YSYEKL. The CDR3 loop spans 16 amino acids. Unmatched junction bases numbered 10, after V lost 4 bases and J lost 4 bases. In DNA form, the CDR3 reads TGCGCCAGCAGCCTAACGACAGGGGGTTCCCCCTATGGCTACACCTTC. This sequence encodes CASSLTTGGSPYGYTF.

This clone came up a few times. The chain is built from TRBV7-2 and TRBJ1-5; 7 bases map to TRBD1. V trimming: 4 bases; J trimming: 7 bases; junction bases outside the gene matches: 4. Germline assignment: CDR1 SGHTA and CDR2 FQGNSA. The CDR3 contains 13 residues. CDR3 loop: CASSYNRGQPQHF. CDR3 DNA: TGTGCCAGCAGCTACAACAGGGGCCAGCCCCAGCATTTT. The full variable domain, in which reference TRBV7-2 and TRBJ1-5 provide the parts outside the CDR3, is GAGVSQSPSNKVTEKGKDVELRCDPISGHTALYWYRQSLGQGLEFLIYFQGNSAPDKSGLPSDRFSAERTGGSVSTLTIQRTQQEDSAVYLCASSYNRGQPQHFGDGTRLSIL.

V usage is TRBV29-1 and J usage is TRBJ1-1, with D perhaps TRBD1 (6 bases). Trimming stripped 4 bases from V and 5 bases from J, with 14 bases between. Germline lookup yields CDR1 SQVTM and CDR2 ANQGSEA. CDR3 length: 13 residues. CDR3 nucleotide sequence: TGCAGCGTTGTAGGGGGTGGCGGGACTGAAGCTTTCTTT. Its protein product is CSVVGGGGTEAFF.

The V gene is TRBV5-1, the J gene TRBJ2-1; 7 nucleotides match TRBD1. Unmatched junction bases numbered 3, after V lost 4 bases and J lost 5 bases. This CDR3 spans 13 amino acids. Germline assignment: CDR1 SGHRS and CDR2 YFSETQ. As DNA, the CDR3 is TGCGCCAGCAGCGGGGACAGCAACAATGAGCAGTTCTTC. The encoded protein is CASSGDSNNEQFF.